The source of this T cell receptor beta chain is a study of blood T cell repertoires in COVID-19. As for the study in general: Italy, Spain and the United States were the sources of the convalescent and acute COVID-19 samples. T cells, B-cell-depleted T cells, or PBMCs supplied cDNA or gDNA.

Seattle-derived patients entered the study during active infection and were followed longitudinally. The CDR3 has 11 amino acids. Germline loops: CDR1 LNHDA, CDR2 SQIVND (reference sequence). Trimming shortened V by 5 bases and J by 7 bases, and 3 bases separated the two germline ends. Assay used: immunoSEQ multiplex PCR; TCRdb lists only in-frame clones, some missing. The sample includes fewer than 200,000 clones, 84% seen only once; the top ten take about 2.7%. The chain uses TRBV19 and TRBJ1-6; D not certain. The sample consisted of peripheral blood. This receptor was identified in a woman of 80 years or more with COVID-19, enrolled during active disease. Written as DNA, the CDR3 is TGTGCCAGTAGTCAAAATTCACCCCTCCACTTT. Its translation: CASSQNSPLHF.